This entry lists 32 T cell receptor beta chains sequenced from one sample in a study of T-cell memory formation after mild COVID-19. Each CDR3 protein gets one entry after TCRdb re-called the 5' RACE reads with MiXCR. The sample has 250,000 to 350,000 distinct CDR3 sequences; around 15% are singletons. Sample: PBMCs or a T cell subset sorted from them (not recorded which). The receptor set was obtained from a man aged 18-30 years who had mild COVID-19 (a few samples of this study predate the infection). Cell type and time point are not known.

V and J are TRBV5-1 and TRBJ2-3; the match to TRBD2 covers 9 bases. CDR1 and CDR2 (germline): SGHRS, YFSETQ. Trimming removed 1 base from V and 4 bases from J; junction bases left unmatched: 4. The CDR3 has 15 amino acids. CDR3 residues: CASSLFGGGADTQYF. The CDR3 DNA follows: TGCGCCAGCAGCTTGTTTGGCGGGGGGGCAGATACGCAGTATTTT.

The chain recombines TRBV28 with TRBJ2-7; D gene ambiguous. Germline V gene data show CDR1 as MDHEN and CDR2 as SYDVKM. Trimming stripped 10 bases from V and 1 base from J, with 17 bases between. The length of the CDR3 is 14 residues. The CDR3 spells CATVPTFGSYEQYV. In nucleotides, the CDR3 is TGTGCCACCGTCCCCACCTTTGGGTCCTACGAGCAGTACGTC.

The chain carries TRBV20-1 and TRBJ1-2; TRBD1 matches 7 bases. Germline values: CDR1 DFQATT, CDR2 SNEGSKA (reference sequence). This CDR3 has 12 amino acids. V trimming: 6 bases; J trimming: 5 bases; junction bases outside the gene matches: 6. The CDR3 DNA follows: TGCAGTGCGGACAGGAGGATGTATGGCTACACCTTC. Its protein is CSADRRMYGYTF.

The chain joins TRBV6-6 to TRBJ1-2; D is possibly TRBD1 (6 bases). V was pared by 6 bases and J by 1 base, with 18 bases between. CDR3 size: 16 residues. In germline, CDR1 is MNHNY, CDR2 SVGAGI (reference sequence). CDR3 loop: CASSPRGGGLNYGYTF. In DNA, the CDR3 is TGTGCCAGCAGCCCCCGGGGGGGGGGCCTTAACTATGGCTACACCTTC.

The chain links TRBV12-3 or TRBV12-4 to TRBJ2-1; 8 bases map to TRBD2. The V and J ends lost 3 bases and 7 bases, in that order; junction bases with no gene match: 14. This CDR3 has 17 residues. The CDR3 loop reads CASSFLIGAGGANEQFF. CDR3 sequence (DNA): TGTGCCAGCAGTTTTTTAATTGGCGCGGGGGGAGCGAATGAGCAGTTCTTC.

This clonotype came up many times. The chain combines TRBV5-1 with TRBJ2-1; 12 nucleotides match TRBD1. Germline CDR1 reads SGHRS; CDR2 reads YFSETQ. V was pared by 1 base and J by 6 bases, with 8 bases of the junction left unmatched. This CDR3 comprises 17 residues. Here the CDR3 reads CASSLTGTGGALNEQFF. The DNA of the CDR3 is TGCGCCAGCAGCTTGACCGGGACAGGGGGCGCCCTCAATGAGCAGTTCTTC.

This chain joins TRBV5-1 and TRBJ2-7, with D tentatively TRBD2 (5 bases). CDR3 length: 13 residues. Germline CDR1 SGHRS, CDR2 YFSETQ. The V gene lost 4 bases and the J gene lost 6 bases, with 14 bases spanning the gap. The CDR3 loop reads CASSPLGSAEQYV. As DNA, the CDR3 is TGCGCCAGCAGCCCCCTCGGTAGCGCCGAGCAGTACGTC.

This chain uses TRBV10-3 with TRBJ2-5, with D possibly matching TRBD2 (5 bases). The V gene's germline CDR1 is ENHRY and CDR2 SYGVKD. This CDR3 has 14 residues. Trimming took off 3 bases at V and 0 bases at J, with 8 bases between the two ends. The DNA for the CDR3 is TGTGCCATCAGTGAACGGGGAAACCAAGAGACCCAGTACTTC. Translation gives CAISERGNQETQYF.

The chain couples TRBV6-5 to TRBJ2-7, with 7 bases identical to TRBD2. The CDR3 sequence is 12 residues long. Germline V gene sequence: CDR1 MNHEY, CDR2 SVGAGI. Trimming took 5 bases from V and 3 from J; bases not matched to a gene: 1. For the CDR3, the DNA is TGTGCCAGCAGTCGGGGGGACTACGAGCAGTACTTC. Its protein product is CASSRGDYEQYF.

The sample holds a few counts of this clonotype. V is TRBV4-2 and J is TRBJ1-1, with D perhaps matching TRBD1 (6 bases). This CDR3 comprises 15 residues. Trimming shortened V by 4 bases and J by 2 bases, and 14 bases separated the two germline ends. Germline V gene lookup returns CDR1 LGHNA and CDR2 YNFKEQ. CDR3 sequence: CASSLRRGTNTEAFF. The CDR3 DNA reads as TGTGCCAGCAGCCTGAGGCGGGGGACAAACACTGAAGCTTTCTTT.

This clonotype was detected only a few times. The chain joins TRBV5-6 to TRBJ2-3; D gene uncertain. The CDR3 is 12 residues long. Germline V gene lookup returns CDR1 SGHDT and CDR2 YYEEEE. V lost 5 bases and J 2 bases, leaving 6 bases between the germline ends. The CDR3 DNA reads TGTGCCAGCAGTAGACTCACAGATACGCAGTATTTT. This gives the protein CASSRLTDTQYF.

The gene calls are TRBV5-3 and TRBJ2-7, with D hard to call. TRBV5-3 is placed among ORFs of uncertain function. CDR3 length equals 19 residues. Trimming left V 0 bases short and J 2 bases short, with 24 bases between. The CDR3 coding sequence is TGTGCCAGAAGCTTGGACCCCGGTTTGCAGTGGACCCTCACCTACGAGCAGTACGTC. Translation: CARSLDPGLQWTLTYEQYV.

The V call is TRBV7-2, the J call TRBJ2-3; D unresolved. V was cut by 8 bases and J by 5 bases, with 11 bases left in between. The germline V gene has CDR1 SGHTA and CDR2 FQGNSA. The CDR3 contains 12 residues. The CDR3 protein is CASGPWGDTQYF. The CDR3 region has the DNA TGTGCCAGCGGCCCCTGGGGAGATACGCAGTATTTT.

J is TRBJ2-1 and V is TRBV28; D is possibly TRBD1 (6 bases). CDR1 MDHEN and CDR2 SYDVKM come from the germline V gene. This CDR3 is built from 13 residues. Trimming stripped 7 bases from V and 8 bases from J, with 15 bases between. The CDR3 nucleotides read TGTGCCAGCAAGGCAGGGGCTTTGGATGAGCAGTTCTTC. It is translated as CASKAGALDEQFF.

The chain couples TRBV5-1 to TRBJ2-1, with D uncertain. V lost 4 bases and J lost 8, with 7 bases in between. This CDR3 spans 11 amino acids. Germline assignment: CDR1 SGHRS and CDR2 YFSETQ. The CDR3: CASSRSHEQFF. The CDR3 bases are TGCGCCAGCAGCCGATCTCATGAGCAGTTCTTC.

The chain is built from TRBV7-2 and TRBJ1-2, with D possibly TRBD1 on 6 matching bases. Trimming took off 3 bases at V and 6 bases at J, with 11 bases between the two ends. The CDR3 length is 13 residues. Germline loops: CDR1 SGHTA, CDR2 FQGNSA. The CDR3: CASSFTRTDGYTF. CDR3 nucleotides: TGTGCCAGCAGCTTTACCCGGACAGATGGCTACACCTTC.

This chain joins TRBV24-1 and TRBJ2-5, with TRBD2 identical over 9 bases. Germline loops: CDR1 KGHDR, CDR2 SFDVKD. The V gene end was trimmed by 7 bases and the J gene end by 4 bases; junction bases not matched to a gene: 3. The CDR3 is 13 amino acids. CDR3 loop: CATSTTSGETQYF. CDR3 nucleotide sequence: TGTGCCACCAGCACGACTAGCGGAGAGACCCAGTACTTC.

The rearrangement uses TRBV7-9 and TRBJ1-1; 9 bases map to TRBD1. This CDR3 has 15 amino acids. The trim removed 4 bases at V and 0 bases at J, leaving 3 bases unmatched. Per germline, CDR1 SEHNR and CDR2 FQNEAQ (reference sequence). The CDR3 is CASSSQGAVNTEAFF. In DNA, the CDR3 is TGTGCCAGCAGCTCACAGGGGGCGGTGAACACTGAAGCTTTCTTT.

This clonotype occurred a few times. This chain links TRBV27 with TRBJ1-5; a weak D match, TRBD1 (5 bases). CDR1 and CDR2 (germline): MNHEY, SMNVEV (reference sequence). CDR3 length equals 16 residues. V was clipped by 3 bases and J by 4 bases, with 16 bases between them. CDR3: CASSLEGRYHNQPQHF. The CDR3 bases are TGTGCCAGCAGTTTGGAGGGGCGATACCATAATCAGCCCCAGCATTTT.

This clonotype has only a few counts. The rearrangement uses TRBV20-1 and TRBJ2-5; 8 nucleotides match TRBD2. CDR1 and CDR2 from the germline V gene are DFQATT and SNEGSKA (reference sequence). CDR3 size: 13 residues. V dropped 3 bases and J dropped 2; count of bases not matched to a gene: 2. CDR3 amino acids: CSARQRGQETQYF. CDR3 DNA: TGCAGTGCTAGGCAGCGGGGGCAAGAGACCCAGTACTTC.

This clonotype was seen a few times. The chain is built from TRBV20-1 and TRBJ1-3, with D unresolved. Trimming pared 2 bases from V and 0 bases from J, leaving 8 bases between. The CDR3 length is 14 residues. The germline gives CDR1 DFQATT, CDR2 SNEGSKA (reference sequence). The CDR3 DNA sequence: TGCAGTGCTAGACAACAGCGCTCTGGAAACACCATATATTTT. It specifies CSARQQRSGNTIYF.

This chain links TRBV12-3 or TRBV12-4 with TRBJ2-6; D is uncertain. Deletions cut 7 bases from V and 4 bases from J, with 11 bases between. The CDR3 length is 14 residues. CDR3 region: CASTKSAGANVLTF. The CDR3 bases are TGTGCCAGCACCAAGAGTGCCGGGGCCAACGTCCTGACTTTC.

V and J are TRBV20-1 and TRBJ2-3; TRBD1 matches 8 bases. Trimming took 0 bases from V and 3 from J; bases not matched to a gene: 8. In germline, CDR1 is DFQATT, CDR2 SNEGSKA (reference sequence). This CDR3 contains 16 residues. CDR3 DNA: TGCAGTGCTAGAGACTCTAGGACAGGGCGTACAGATACGCAGTATTTT. As protein: CSARDSRTGRTDTQYF.

This clonotype was observed at least ten times. The chain links TRBV5-1 to TRBJ2-4, with D maybe TRBD2 (5 bases). Trimming removed 1 base at V and 2 bases at J, with 10 bases between. The CDR3 runs to 15 residues. The germline V gene has CDR1 SGHRS and CDR2 YFSETQ. The CDR3 DNA follows: TGCGCCAGCAGCTTGCTCGGGGATTCCAAAAACATTCAGTACTTC. This sequence encodes CASSLLGDSKNIQYF.

This clonotype appeared a few times. The chain joins TRBV11-2 to TRBJ1-2; 7 positions agree with TRBD1. Per germline, CDR1 SGHAT and CDR2 FQNNGV. The ends lost 8 bases at V and 5 bases at J; junction bases unmatched: 8. The CDR3 consists of 13 residues. CDR3 in DNA: TGTGCCAGCGTCGGGACAGCGAATTATGGCTACACCTTC. This translates into CASVGTANYGYTF.

This clonotype has a handful of counts. This sequence joins TRBV4-1 and TRBJ2-3, with TRBD2 identical over 11 bases. V lost 1 base to trimming and J lost 3 bases; unmatched junction nucleotides: 6. Germline values: CDR1 MGHRA, CDR2 YSYEKL. The CDR3 spans 17 residues. The CDR3 loop is CASSQAPPSGGTDTQYF. CDR3 nucleotides: TGCGCCAGCAGCCAAGCTCCGCCTAGCGGGGGGACAGATACGCAGTATTTT.

The chain has TRBV19 and TRBJ1-1, with D perhaps matching TRBD1 (5 bases). V was shortened by 5 bases and J by 9 bases, with 10 bases between the two germline ends. Germline lookup yields CDR1 LNHDA and CDR2 SQIVND (reference sequence). The CDR3 length is 11 residues. DNA for the CDR3: TGTGCCAGTAGTCGGGCAGGGCAAGCTTTCTTT. Encoded protein: CASSRAGQAFF.

This clonotype was seen just once. The V gene is TRBV14, the J gene TRBJ2-2, with TRBD1 matching over 8 bases. V dropped 5 bases and J dropped 1; count of bases not matched to a gene: 9. Germline lookup yields CDR1 SGHDN and CDR2 FVKESK. The CDR3 length is 17 residues. The CDR3 sequence is CASSKLTGTGNTGELFF. CDR3 coding DNA: TGTGCCAGCAGCAAACTTACCGGGACAGGGAACACCGGGGAGCTGTTTTTT.

The chain combines TRBV9 with TRBJ2-7; the D gene is possibly TRBD2 (6 bases). The length of the CDR3 is 14 residues. Deletions cut 4 bases from V and 0 bases from J, with 11 bases between. The germline V gene has CDR1 SGDLS and CDR2 YYNGEE. CDR3 region: CASSPGLRSYEQYF. The DNA of the CDR3 is TGTGCCAGCAGCCCGGGACTCCGCTCCTACGAGCAGTACTTC.

This clonotype occurred a few times. The V and J genes are TRBV5-1 and TRBJ2-2, with 12 bases aligning to TRBD2. This CDR3 comprises 17 residues. V lost 3 bases to trimming and J lost 4 bases; unmatched junction nucleotides: 7. Germline V gene lookup returns CDR1 SGHRS and CDR2 YFSETQ. This CDR3 reads CASSSALAGGFTGELFF. CDR3 DNA sequence: TGCGCCAGCAGCTCCGCTCTAGCGGGGGGGTTCACCGGGGAGCTGTTTTTT.

This clonotype was seen only a few times. The rearrangement links TRBV7-9 to TRBJ2-7, with 7 bases that match TRBD1. Germline CDR1 and CDR2: SEHNR and FQNEAQ (reference sequence). J lost 3 bases, V lost 1 base, and 12 bases had no gene match. This CDR3 comprises 17 residues. Written as DNA, the CDR3 is TGTGCCAGCAGCTTAGGTCTACGTGGGCAGGGGGACTACGAGCAGTACGTC. Translated, it gives CASSLGLRGQGDYEQYV.

This clonotype was seen ten or more times. The V gene is TRBV11-2, the J gene TRBJ2-5; D perhaps matches TRBD2 (6 bases). V was pared by 5 bases and J by 4 bases, with 11 bases between. CDR1 is SGHAT, CDR2 FQNNGV, per germline. The CDR3 has 13 amino acids. This CDR3 reads CASSQRRGETQYF. The CDR3 DNA is TGTGCCAGCAGCCAACGGCGGGGAGAGACCCAGTACTTC. Variable domain in full (rest from reference TRBV11-2 and TRBJ2-5): EAGVAQSPRYKIIEKRQSVAFWCNPISGHATLYWYQQILGQGPKLLIQFQNNGVVDDSQLPKDRFSAERLKGVDSTLKIQPAKLEDSAVYLCASSQRRGETQYFGPGTRLLVL.